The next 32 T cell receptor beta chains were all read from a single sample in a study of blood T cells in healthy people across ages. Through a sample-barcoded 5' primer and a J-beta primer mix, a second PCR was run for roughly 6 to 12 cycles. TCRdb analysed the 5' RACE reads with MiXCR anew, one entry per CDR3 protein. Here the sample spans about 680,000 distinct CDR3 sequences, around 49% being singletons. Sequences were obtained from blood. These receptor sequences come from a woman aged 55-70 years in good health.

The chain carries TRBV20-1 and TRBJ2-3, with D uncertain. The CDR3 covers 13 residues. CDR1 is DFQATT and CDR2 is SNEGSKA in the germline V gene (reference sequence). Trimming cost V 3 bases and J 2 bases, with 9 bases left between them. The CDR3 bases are TGCAGTGCTAGTGAACAGCCCACAGATACGCAGTATTTT. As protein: CSASEQPTDTQYF.

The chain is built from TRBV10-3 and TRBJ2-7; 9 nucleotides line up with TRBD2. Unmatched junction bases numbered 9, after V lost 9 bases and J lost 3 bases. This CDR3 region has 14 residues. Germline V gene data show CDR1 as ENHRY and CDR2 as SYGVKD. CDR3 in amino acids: CAINAGTSIYEQYF. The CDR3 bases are TGTGCCATAAACGCCGGGACTAGCATCTACGAGCAGTACTTC.

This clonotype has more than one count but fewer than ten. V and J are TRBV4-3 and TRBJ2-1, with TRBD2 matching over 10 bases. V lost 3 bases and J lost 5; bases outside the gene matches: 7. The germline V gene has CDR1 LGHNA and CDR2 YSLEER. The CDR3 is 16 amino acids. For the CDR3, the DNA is TGCGCCAGCAGCCATGAACTAGCGGGGTTAGACAATGAGCAGTTCTTC. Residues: CASSHELAGLDNEQFF.

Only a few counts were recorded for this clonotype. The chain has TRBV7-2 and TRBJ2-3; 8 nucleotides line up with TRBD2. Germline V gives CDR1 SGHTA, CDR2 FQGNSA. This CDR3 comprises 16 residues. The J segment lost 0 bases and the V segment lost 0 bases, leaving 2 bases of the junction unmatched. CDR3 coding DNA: TGTGCCAGCAGCTTAGCAGCGGGGGAGAGCACAGATACGCAGTATTTT. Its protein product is CASSLAAGESTDTQYF.

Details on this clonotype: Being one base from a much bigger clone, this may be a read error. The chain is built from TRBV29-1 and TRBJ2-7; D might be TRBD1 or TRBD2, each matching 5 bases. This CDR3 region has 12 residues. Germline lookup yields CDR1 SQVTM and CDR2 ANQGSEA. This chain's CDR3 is CSPGRGDYEQYF. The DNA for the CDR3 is TGCAGTCCGGGACGGGGAGACTACGAGCAGTACTTC.

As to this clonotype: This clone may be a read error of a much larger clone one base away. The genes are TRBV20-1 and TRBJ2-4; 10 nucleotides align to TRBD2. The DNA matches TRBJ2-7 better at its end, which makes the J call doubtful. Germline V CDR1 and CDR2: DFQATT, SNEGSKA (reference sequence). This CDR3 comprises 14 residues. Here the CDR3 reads CSAYAGTSAYEQYF. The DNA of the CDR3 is TGCAGTGCTTACGCCGGGACTAGCGCCTACGAGCAGTACTTC.

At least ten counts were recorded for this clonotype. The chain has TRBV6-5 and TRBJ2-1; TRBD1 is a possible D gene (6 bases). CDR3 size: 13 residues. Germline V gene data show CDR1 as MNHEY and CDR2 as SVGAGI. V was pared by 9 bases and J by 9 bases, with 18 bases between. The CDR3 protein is CASNEGLGAEQFF. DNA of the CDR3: TGTGCCAGTAACGAGGGATTGGGGGCTGAGCAGTTCTTC.

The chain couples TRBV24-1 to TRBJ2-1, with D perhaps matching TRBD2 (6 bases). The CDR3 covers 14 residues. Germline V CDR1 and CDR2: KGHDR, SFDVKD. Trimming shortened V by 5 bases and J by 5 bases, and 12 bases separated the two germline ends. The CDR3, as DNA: TGTGCCACCAGTGCGGGACTGGACGACAATGAGCAGTTCTTC. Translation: CATSAGLDDNEQFF.

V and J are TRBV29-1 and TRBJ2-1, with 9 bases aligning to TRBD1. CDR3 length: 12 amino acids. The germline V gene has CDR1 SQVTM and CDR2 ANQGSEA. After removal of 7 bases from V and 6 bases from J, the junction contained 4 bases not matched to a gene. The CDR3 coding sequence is TGCAGCGGGGACAGGGTCGGCAATGAGCAGTTCTTC. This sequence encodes CSGDRVGNEQFF.

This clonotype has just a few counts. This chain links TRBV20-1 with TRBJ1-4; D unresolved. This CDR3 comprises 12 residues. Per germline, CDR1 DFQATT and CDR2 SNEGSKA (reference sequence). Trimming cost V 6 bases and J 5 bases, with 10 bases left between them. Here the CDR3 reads CSAGPPNEKLFF. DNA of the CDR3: TGCAGTGCCGGCCCCCCGAATGAAAAACTGTTTTTT.

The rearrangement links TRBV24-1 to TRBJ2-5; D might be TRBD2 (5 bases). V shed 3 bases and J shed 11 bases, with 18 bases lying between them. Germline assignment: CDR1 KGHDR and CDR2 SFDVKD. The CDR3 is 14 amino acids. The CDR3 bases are TGTGCCACCAGTGATGCTGGTCAGACTAATGAGCAGTACTTC. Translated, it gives CATSDAGQTNEQYF.

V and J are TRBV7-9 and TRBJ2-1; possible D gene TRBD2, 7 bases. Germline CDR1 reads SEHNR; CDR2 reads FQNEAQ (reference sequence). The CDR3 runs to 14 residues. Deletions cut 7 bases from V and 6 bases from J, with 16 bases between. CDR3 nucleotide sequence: TGTGCCAGCACCCTAGGGGGGGATCTCAATGAGCAGTTCTTC. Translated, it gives CASTLGGDLNEQFF.

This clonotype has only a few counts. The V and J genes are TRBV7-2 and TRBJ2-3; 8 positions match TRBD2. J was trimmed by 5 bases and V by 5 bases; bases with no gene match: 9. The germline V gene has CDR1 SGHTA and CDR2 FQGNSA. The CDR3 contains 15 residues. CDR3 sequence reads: CASSLLGLAGDTQYF. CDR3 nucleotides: TGTGCCAGCAGCCTATTAGGACTAGCTGGAGATACGCAGTATTTT.

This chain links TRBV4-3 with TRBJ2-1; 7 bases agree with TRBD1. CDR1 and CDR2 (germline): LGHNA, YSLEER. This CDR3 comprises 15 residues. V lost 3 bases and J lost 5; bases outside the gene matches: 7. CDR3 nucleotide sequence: TGCGCCAGCAGCCATTTGACAGGGCGCAACAATGAGCAGTTCTTC. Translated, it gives CASSHLTGRNNEQFF.

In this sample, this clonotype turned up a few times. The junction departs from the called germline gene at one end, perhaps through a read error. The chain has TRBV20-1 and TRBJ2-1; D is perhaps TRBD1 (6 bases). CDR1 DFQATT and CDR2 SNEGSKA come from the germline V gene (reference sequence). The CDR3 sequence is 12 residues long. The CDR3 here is CSARVRRGEQFF. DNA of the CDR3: TGCAGTGCGAGAGTCCGCAGGGGTGAGCAGTTCTTC.

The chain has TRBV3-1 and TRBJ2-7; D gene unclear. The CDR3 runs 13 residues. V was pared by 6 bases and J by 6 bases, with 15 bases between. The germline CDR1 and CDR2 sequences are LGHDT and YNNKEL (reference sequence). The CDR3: CASRPGLQGEQYF. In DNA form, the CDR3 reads TGTGCCAGCAGGCCCGGGCTTCAAGGCGAGCAGTACTTC.

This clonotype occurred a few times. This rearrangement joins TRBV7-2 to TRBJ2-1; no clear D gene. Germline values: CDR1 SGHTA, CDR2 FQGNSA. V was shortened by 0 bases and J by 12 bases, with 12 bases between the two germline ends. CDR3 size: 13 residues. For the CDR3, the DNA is TGTGCCAGCAGCTTAGCTCAGGAGATTGCGCAGTTCTTC. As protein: CASSLAQEIAQFF.

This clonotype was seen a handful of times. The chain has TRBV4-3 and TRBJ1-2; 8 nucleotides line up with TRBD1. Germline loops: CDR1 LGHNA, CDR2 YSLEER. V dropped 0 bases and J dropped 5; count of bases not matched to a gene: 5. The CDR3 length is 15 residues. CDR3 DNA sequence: TGCGCCAGCAGCCAAGAACTCACAGGGGGATATGGCTACACCTTC. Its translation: CASSQELTGGYGYTF.

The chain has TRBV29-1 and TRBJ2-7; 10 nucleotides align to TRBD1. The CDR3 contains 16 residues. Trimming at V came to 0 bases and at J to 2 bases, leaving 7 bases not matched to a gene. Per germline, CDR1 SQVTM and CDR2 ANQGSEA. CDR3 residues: CSVEEYAGTGAYEQYF. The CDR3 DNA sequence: TGCAGCGTTGAAGAGTATGCCGGGACAGGGGCCTACGAGCAGTACTTC.

In nucleotides, the CDR3 is TGTGCCACCAGAGCGGATACTTTAGGCAATGAGCAGTACTTC. Residues: CATRADTLGNEQYF. The chain employs TRBV24-1 and TRBJ2-5; D perhaps matches TRBD2 (5 bases). Germline assignment: CDR1 KGHDR and CDR2 SFDVKD. CDR3 length: 14 amino acids. V dropped 7 bases and J dropped 11 bases, with 22 bases sitting between them.

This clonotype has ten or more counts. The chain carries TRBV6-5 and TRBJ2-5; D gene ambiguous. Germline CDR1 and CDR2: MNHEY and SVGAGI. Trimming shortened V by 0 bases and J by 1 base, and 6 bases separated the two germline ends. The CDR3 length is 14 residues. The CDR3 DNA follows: TGTGCCAGCAGTTACTCAGCGCTCCAAGAGACCCAGTACTTC. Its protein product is CASSYSALQETQYF.

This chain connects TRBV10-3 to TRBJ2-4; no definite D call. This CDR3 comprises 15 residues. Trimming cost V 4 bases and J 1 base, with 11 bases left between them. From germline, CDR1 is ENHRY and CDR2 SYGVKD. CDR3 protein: CAISADDVAKNIQYF. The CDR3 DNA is TGTGCCATCAGTGCAGACGACGTTGCCAAAAACATTCAGTACTTC.

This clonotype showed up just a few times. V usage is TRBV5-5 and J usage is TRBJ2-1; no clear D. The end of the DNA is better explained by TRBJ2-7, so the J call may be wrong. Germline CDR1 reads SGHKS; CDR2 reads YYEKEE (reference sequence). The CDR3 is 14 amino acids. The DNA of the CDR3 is TGTGCCAGCAGCTTGGAGGTAGCTCACAATGAGCAGTACTTC. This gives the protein CASSLEVAHNEQYF.

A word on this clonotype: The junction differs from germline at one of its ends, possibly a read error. The CDR3 protein is CTSSPQGTQYF. Here the CDR3 DNA reads TGTACCAGCAGCCCGCAAGGGACCCAGTACTTC. The J gene is TRBJ2-7, the V gene TRBV7-2; D ambiguous. The DNA end is a closer match to TRBJ2-5, so the J assignment may be wrong. This CDR3 region has 11 residues. In germline, CDR1 is SGHTA, CDR2 FQGNSA.

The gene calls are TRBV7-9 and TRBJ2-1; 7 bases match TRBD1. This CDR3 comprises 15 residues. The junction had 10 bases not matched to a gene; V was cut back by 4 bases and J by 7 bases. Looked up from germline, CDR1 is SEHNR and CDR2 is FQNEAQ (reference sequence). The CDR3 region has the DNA TGTGCCAGCAGCTCGACAGGGAGTTTTGGGAATGAGCAGTTCTTC. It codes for CASSSTGSFGNEQFF.

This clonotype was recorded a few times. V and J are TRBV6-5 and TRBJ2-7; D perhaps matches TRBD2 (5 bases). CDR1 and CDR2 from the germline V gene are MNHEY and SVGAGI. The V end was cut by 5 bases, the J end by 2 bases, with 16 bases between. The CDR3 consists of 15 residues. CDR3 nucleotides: TGTGCCAGCAGTACCCGAGGAGGTCCTACCTACGAGCAGTACTTC. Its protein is CASSTRGGPTYEQYF.

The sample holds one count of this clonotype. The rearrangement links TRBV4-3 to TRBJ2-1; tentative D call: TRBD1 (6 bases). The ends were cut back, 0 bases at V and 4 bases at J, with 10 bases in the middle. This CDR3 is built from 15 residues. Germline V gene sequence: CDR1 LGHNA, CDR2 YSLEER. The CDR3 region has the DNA TGCGCCAGCAGCCAAGAGGGACACGTTTACAATGAGCAGTTCTTC. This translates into CASSQEGHVYNEQFF.

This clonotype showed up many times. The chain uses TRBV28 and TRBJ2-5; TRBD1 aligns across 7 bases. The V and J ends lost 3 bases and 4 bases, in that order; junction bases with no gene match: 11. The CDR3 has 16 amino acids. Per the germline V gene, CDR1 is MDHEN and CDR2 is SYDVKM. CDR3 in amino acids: CASSFLQGTEVETQYF. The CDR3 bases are TGTGCCAGCAGTTTCTTACAGGGGACGGAGGTAGAGACCCAGTACTTC.

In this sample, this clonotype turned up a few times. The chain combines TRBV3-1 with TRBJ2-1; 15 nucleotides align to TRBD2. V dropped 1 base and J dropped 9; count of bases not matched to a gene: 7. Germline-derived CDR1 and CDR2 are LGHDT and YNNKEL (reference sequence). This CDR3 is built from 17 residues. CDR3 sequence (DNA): TGTGCCAGCAGCCAAGGGGGACTAGCGGGAGGTCGGAGTGAGCAGTTCTTC. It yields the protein CASSQGGLAGGRSEQFF.

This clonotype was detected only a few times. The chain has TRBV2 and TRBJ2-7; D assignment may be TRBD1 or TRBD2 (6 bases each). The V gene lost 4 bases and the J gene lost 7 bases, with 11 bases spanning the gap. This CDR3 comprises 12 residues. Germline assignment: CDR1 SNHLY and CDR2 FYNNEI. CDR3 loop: CASSAGGREQYF. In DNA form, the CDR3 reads TGTGCCAGCAGTGCTGGGGGGCGTGAGCAGTACTTC.

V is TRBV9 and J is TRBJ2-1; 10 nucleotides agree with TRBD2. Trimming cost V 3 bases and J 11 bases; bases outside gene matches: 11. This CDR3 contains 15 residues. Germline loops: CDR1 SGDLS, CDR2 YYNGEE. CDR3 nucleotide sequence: TGTGCCAGCAGCGCCAGGGGGCTAGCGGGAGTCAAGCAGTTCTTC. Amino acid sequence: CASSARGLAGVKQFF.

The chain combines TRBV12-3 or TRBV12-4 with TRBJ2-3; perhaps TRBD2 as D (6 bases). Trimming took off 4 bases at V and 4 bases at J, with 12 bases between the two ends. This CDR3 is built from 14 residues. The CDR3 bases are TGTGCCAGCAGTTCCCGCGGGAAGCCAGATACGCAGTATTTT. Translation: CASSSRGKPDTQYF.